This TCR beta chain is drawn from a study of cytomegalovirus exposure and HLA in healthy donors. Background on the study: A preliminary data release comprised roughly 80 million unique TCRs obtained from HLA-typed donors.

The CDR3 consists of 14 residues. Per the germline V gene, CDR1 is SGHTA and CDR2 is FQGNSA. V shed 2 bases and J 3 bases; nucleotides not matched to a gene: 2. PCR primers comprised 60 Vbeta and 13 Jbeta primers. This table comes from immunoSEQ multiplex PCR, and its TCRdb copy is limited to in-frame clones, with some not included. The sample lists about 150,000 clones; roughly 80% were seen once. Material for sequencing was PBMCs. This chain connects TRBV7-2 to TRBJ1-2, with 8 bases fitting TRBD1. The sequence came from a human donor in good health. CDR3: CASSLKGQDYGYTF. The CDR3, as DNA: TGTGCCAGCAGCTTAAAGGGACAGGACTATGGCTACACCTTC. The whole variable domain, filled in from reference TRBV7-2 and TRBJ1-2, reads GAGVSQSPSNKVTEKGKDVELRCDPISGHTALYWYRQSLGQGLEFLIYFQGNSAPDKSGLPSDRFSAERTGGSVSTLTIQRTQQEDSAVYLCASSLKGQDYGYTFGSGTRLTVV.